One and the same sample provided the 7 T cell receptor beta chains below, sequenced in a study of blood T cell repertoires in COVID-19. The protocol was immunoSEQ multiplex PCR, while the TCRdb copy is restricted to in-frame clones and leaves out a portion. This table has some 210,000 clones, about 84% appearing once. Sequences were obtained from PBMCs or T cells enriched from blood (not recorded which). These TCRs come from a man aged 25 to 40 with acute COVID-19.

The chain has TRBV24-1 and TRBJ2-2; 10 bases match TRBD1. Germline V gives CDR1 KGHDR, CDR2 SFDVKD. J lost 6 bases, V lost 3 bases, and 6 bases had no gene match. The CDR3 sequence is 16 residues long. The CDR3 DNA reads as TGTGCCACCAGTGATGCTGGACAGGGGGTTCCCGGGGAGCTGTTTTTT. Amino acid sequence: CATSDAGQGVPGELFF.

This clone was counted only a few times. The chain is built from TRBV10-1 and TRBJ2-1; tentative D call: TRBD2 (6 bases). CDR3 length: 13 amino acids. CDR1 is WNHNN, CDR2 SYGVQD, per germline (reference sequence). V lost 6 bases and J 9 bases, leaving 15 bases between the germline ends. The CDR3 protein is CASSPGLLSEQFF. CDR3 coding DNA: TGCGCCAGCAGCCCGGGACTTCTTAGTGAGCAGTTCTTC.

The CDR3 reads CASSKRRGEEFTEAFF. Written as DNA, the CDR3 is TGTGCCAGCAGCAAGAGGCGGGGTGAGGAATTCACTGAAGCTTTCTTT. The chain recombines TRBV21-1 with TRBJ1-1. TRBV21-1 is a recognized pseudogene. The CDR3 runs 16 residues.

In DNA, the CDR3 is TGTGCCAGCAGCTTAGATCCTGCCTACGAGCAGTACTTC. Its protein product is CASSLDPAYEQYF. The chain links TRBV11-2 to TRBJ2-7; no firm D call. Germline V lookup: CDR1 SGHAT, CDR2 FQNNGV. V lost 0 bases and J lost 2, with 5 bases in between. The CDR3 loop spans 13 amino acids.

V and J are TRBV24-1 and TRBJ2-6, with 7 bases fitting TRBD1. The junction had 12 bases not matched to a gene; V was cut back by 7 bases and J by 1 base. Germline CDR1 and CDR2: KGHDR and SFDVKD. This CDR3 spans 18 amino acids. The CDR3 DNA reads as TGTGCCACCAGCCCAGCTCCGGGACAGAAATCTGGGGCCAACGTCCTGACTTTC. It encodes CATSPAPGQKSGANVLTF.

This clone was seen only once. The chain is built from TRBV9 and TRBJ1-2; 7 bases are a match to TRBD1. The CDR3 covers 13 residues. The V and J ends lost 7 bases and 0 bases, in that order; junction bases with no gene match: 3. CDR1 is SGDLS and CDR2 is YYNGEE in the germline V gene. The CDR3 spells CASRDRANYGYTF. CDR3 sequence (DNA): TGTGCCAGCCGGGACAGAGCTAACTATGGCTACACCTTC.

J is TRBJ1-2 and V is TRBV29-1, with TRBD1 matching 9 bases. V lost 6 bases to trimming and J lost 4 bases; unmatched junction nucleotides: 9. Germline assignment: CDR1 SQVTM and CDR2 ANQGSEA. The CDR3 contains 14 residues. The CDR3 DNA is TGCAGCGTCCGACAGGGGGAATCCCCCTATGGCTACACCTTC. Protein product: CSVRQGESPYGYTF.